The 29 T cell receptor beta chains below were found in one sample sequenced in a study of CD8 T cell repertoires and HIV-1 epitope variants. Sequencing used immunoSEQ multiplex PCR; TCRdb keeps in-frame clones, though not all of them. The data show more than 2,000 clones, roughly 69% seen once. These receptors are not linked to any known antigen. The sequenced sample was cultured CD8+ T cells derived from PBMCs. The receptors were gathered from a male donor with HIV.

The V gene is TRBV28, the J gene TRBJ2-4, with 10 bases that match TRBD1. The CDR3 sequence is 15 residues long. Looked up from germline, CDR1 is MDHEN and CDR2 is SYDVKM. Losses at the gene ends were 8 bases for V and 4 bases for J; bases not matched to a gene: 8. CDR3 in amino acids: CASASGTGDKNIQYF. CDR3 DNA sequence: TGTGCCAGCGCGTCCGGGACAGGGGATAAAAACATTCAGTACTTC.

The J gene is TRBJ2-7, the V gene TRBV29-1, with 10 nucleotides matching TRBD1. Losses at the gene ends were 6 bases for V and 6 bases for J; bases not matched to a gene: 11. This CDR3 is 14 amino acids long. The germline gives CDR1 SQVTM, CDR2 ANQGSEA. The CDR3 is CSVRRDRGRVEQYF. Written as DNA, the CDR3 is TGCAGCGTGCGGCGGGACAGGGGCCGGGTCGAGCAGTACTTC.

The rearrangement uses TRBV6-5 and TRBJ2-6; unclear D gene. This CDR3 comprises 15 residues. The V end was cut by 0 bases, the J end by 0 bases, with 3 bases between. Germline CDR1 and CDR2: MNHEY and SVGAGI. CDR3 sequence (DNA): TGTGCCAGCAGTTACTCCTTCTCTGGGGCCAACGTCCTGACTTTC. It translates to CASSYSFSGANVLTF.

By sample share, this clone is large (0.1 to 1%). V is TRBV5-6 and J is TRBJ2-7; possibly TRBD1 for D (5 bases). CDR3 size: 14 residues. Germline V gene lookup returns CDR1 SGHDT and CDR2 YYEEEE. Trimming removed 4 bases from V and 2 bases from J, with 13 bases in between. Here the CDR3 DNA reads TGTGCCAGCAGCGACTCGACAGTTACCTACGAGCAGTACTTC. Its protein is CASSDSTVTYEQYF. Filled out from reference TRBV5-6 and TRBJ2-7, the complete variable domain reads DAGVTQSPTHLIKTRGQQVTLRCSPKSGHDTVSWYQQALGQGPQFIFQYYEEEERQRGNFPDRFSGHQFPNYSSELNVNALLLGDSALYLCASSDSTVTYEQYFGPGTRLTVT.

The chain is built from TRBV19 and TRBJ2-7; the D gene is possibly TRBD2 (6 bases). Germline CDR1 LNHDA, CDR2 SQIVND (reference sequence). The CDR3 length is 12 residues. The ends were cut back, 3 bases at V and 5 bases at J, with 8 bases in the middle. Here the CDR3 reads CASSIGGDEQYF. The CDR3 DNA reads as TGTGCCAGTAGTATCGGAGGGGACGAGCAGTACTTC.

V is TRBV15 and J is TRBJ2-1; no firm D call. CDR1 and CDR2 from the germline V gene are LNHNV and YYDKDF (reference sequence). The CDR3 covers 13 residues. The germline V and J ends were trimmed by 4 bases and 7 bases, with 11 bases remaining between them. CDR3 nucleotide sequence: TGTGCCACCAGCAAAGAACCTTCGAATGAGCAGTTCTTC. Translated: CATSKEPSNEQFF.

This clone was found a few times. The V gene is TRBV28, the J gene TRBJ2-1; 11 nucleotides align to TRBD2. The J segment lost 7 bases and the V segment lost 8 bases, leaving 7 bases of the junction unmatched. The CDR3 runs 14 residues. Germline V gene sequence: CDR1 MDHEN, CDR2 SYDVKM. CDR3 bases: TGTGCCAGCCTCACTAGCGGGGGATGGAATGAGCAGTTCTTC. Encoded protein: CASLTSGGWNEQFF.

V gene TRBV6-6 combines with J gene TRBJ1-2, with TRBD1 identical over 7 bases. Germline CDR1 MNHNY, CDR2 SVGAGI (reference sequence). V trimming: 7 bases; J trimming: 6 bases; junction bases outside the gene matches: 8. The CDR3 sequence is 13 residues long. CDR3 loop: CASISTGENGYTF. CDR3 nucleotides: TGTGCCAGCATTTCCACAGGGGAAAATGGCTACACCTTC.

This clone came up a few times. V is TRBV6-5 and J is TRBJ2-3; TRBD2 aligns across 12 bases. Trimming cost V 4 bases and J 2 bases; bases outside gene matches: 4. The CDR3 loop spans 16 amino acids. The germline CDR1 and CDR2 sequences are MNHEY and SVGAGI. CDR3 sequence: CASSSWTSGDTDTQYF. The CDR3 DNA follows: TGTGCCAGCAGTTCCTGGACTAGCGGGGACACAGATACGCAGTATTTT.

This clone has a handful of counts. The gene calls are TRBV5-8 and TRBJ2-3, with 10 positions matching TRBD2. Germline-derived CDR1 and CDR2 are SGHTS and YDEGEE. CDR3 length equals 16 residues. J lost 3 bases, V lost 4 bases, and 8 bases had no gene match. The CDR3 bases are TGTGCCAGCAGCCCCACTAGCGGGAAAGATACAGATACGCAGTATTTT. It codes for CASSPTSGKDTDTQYF.

This chain connects TRBV2 to TRBJ2-1; D possibly corresponds to TRBD1 (6 bases). Trimming took off 0 bases at V and 7 bases at J, with 13 bases between the two ends. The CDR3 extends over 15 amino acids. The germline CDR1 and CDR2 sequences are SNHLY and FYNNEI. CDR3 DNA: TGTGCCAGCAGTGAAGCGCGAGAGGGGGAAAATGAGCAGTTCTTC. Protein sequence: CASSEAREGENEQFF.

V is TRBV15 and J is TRBJ1-1; 7 bases fit TRBD1. The CDR3 length is 14 residues. V trimming: 3 bases; J trimming: 7 bases; junction bases outside the gene matches: 8. CDR1 is LNHNV and CDR2 is YYDKDF in the germline V gene (reference sequence). CDR3 in amino acids: CATSRSRGTDEAFF. CDR3 bases: TGTGCCACCAGCAGGTCCCGTGGGACAGATGAAGCTTTCTTT.

The V gene is TRBV6-5, the J gene TRBJ2-7, with 8 bases matching TRBD1. With 7 bases clipped from V and 6 bases from J, the junction kept 8 bases outside the gene matches. The CDR3 is 13 amino acids. Germline V CDR1 and CDR2: MNHEY, SVGAGI. This CDR3 is CASTRTGTGEQYF. Written as DNA, the CDR3 is TGTGCCAGCACCAGGACAGGGACCGGCGAGCAGTACTTC.

This sequence joins TRBV28 and TRBJ2-3; TRBD1 matches 12 bases. The V gene end was trimmed by 3 bases and the J gene end by 4 bases; junction bases not matched to a gene: 8. This CDR3 contains 17 residues. Germline values: CDR1 MDHEN, CDR2 SYDVKM. CDR3 DNA sequence: TGTGCCAGCAGTTTTGGGGACAGGGGGCAAGACCCAGATACGCAGTATTTT. Amino acid sequence: CASSFGDRGQDPDTQYF.

The rearrangement joins TRBV5-4 to TRBJ2-2; maybe TRBD1 (5 bases). From germline, CDR1 is SGHNT and CDR2 YYREEE (reference sequence). The CDR3 runs 13 residues. V was pared by 2 bases and J by 6 bases, with 8 bases between. The CDR3 is CASSFLGPGELFF. Written as DNA, the CDR3 is TGTGCCAGCAGCTTTCTGGGGCCCGGGGAGCTGTTTTTT.

The V gene is TRBV2, the J gene TRBJ1-5, with 8 bases matching TRBD1. CDR3 length: 14 residues. CDR1 is SNHLY and CDR2 is FYNNEI in the germline V gene. The V and J ends lost 8 bases and 3 bases, in that order; junction bases with no gene match: 6. CDR3 sequence: CASEDRGYNQPQHF. In DNA form, the CDR3 reads TGTGCCAGCGAAGACAGGGGCTACAATCAGCCCCAGCATTTT.

This rearrangement joins TRBV29-1 to TRBJ2-1, with 7 nucleotides matching TRBD2. Germline CDR1 and CDR2: SQVTM and ANQGSEA. The ends lost 4 bases at V and 0 bases at J; junction bases unmatched: 0. This CDR3 contains 13 residues. As DNA, the CDR3 is TGCAGCGTTGGACTAGCCTCCTACAATGAGCAGTTCTTC. This encodes CSVGLASYNEQFF.

The genes are TRBV25-1 and TRBJ2-6, with 7 bases matching TRBD2. The CDR3 totals 16 residues. In germline, CDR1 is MGHDK, CDR2 SYGVNS. V lost 2 bases and J lost 0; bases outside the gene matches: 1. CDR3 sequence (DNA): TGTGCCAGCAGTGAAGGGGAGGGCTCTGGGGCCAACGTCCTGACTTTC. Translation gives CASSEGEGSGANVLTF.

The rearrangement links TRBV6-5 to TRBJ2-5; no reliable D call. Per the germline V gene, CDR1 is MNHEY and CDR2 is SVGAGI. Trimming pared 3 bases from V and 5 bases from J, leaving 13 bases between. CDR3 length: 14 amino acids. The CDR3 bases are TGTGCCAGCAGTTATCAGGCAGGCTGGGAGACCCAGTACTTC. It yields the protein CASSYQAGWETQYF.

The V gene is TRBV9, the J gene TRBJ1-1; D is uncertain. The CDR3 is 15 residues long. CDR1 is SGDLS and CDR2 is YYNGEE in the germline V gene. Deletions cut 4 bases from V and 1 base from J, with 14 bases between. Written as DNA, the CDR3 is TGTGCCAGCAGCCCAGGCGGGGAAACGAACACTGAAGCTTTCTTT. Protein sequence: CASSPGGETNTEAFF.

The chain joins TRBV28 to TRBJ2-1, with D tentatively TRBD2 (5 bases). There are 13 residues in the CDR3. The germline CDR1 and CDR2 sequences are MDHEN and SYDVKM. Trimming shortened V by 3 bases and J by 3 bases, and 6 bases separated the two germline ends. CDR3 sequence reads: CASSLAGYNEQFF. The CDR3 DNA reads as TGTGCCAGCAGTTTGGCGGGCTACAATGAGCAGTTCTTC.

The CDR3 loop reads CASSRGSYYEQYF. Here the CDR3 DNA reads TGTGCCAGCAGTCGGGGGAGTTACTACGAGCAGTACTTC. The rearrangement links TRBV6-5 to TRBJ2-7, with D possibly being TRBD2 (6 bases). V was cut by 5 bases and J by 3 bases, with 11 bases left in between. CDR3 length: 13 amino acids. Germline-derived CDR1 and CDR2 are MNHEY and SVGAGI.

The chain is built from TRBV9 and TRBJ1-6; D is perhaps TRBD1 (6 bases). V was clipped by 0 bases and J by 2 bases, with 6 bases between them. This CDR3 has 15 residues. Germline CDR1 is SGDLS and CDR2 is YYNGEE. The CDR3 region is CASSVGQAYNSPLHF. The CDR3 DNA is TGTGCCAGCAGCGTAGGACAGGCCTATAATTCACCCCTCCACTTT.

V is TRBV28 and J is TRBJ2-7; 7 bases are shared with TRBD1. J was trimmed by 1 base and V by 3 bases; bases with no gene match: 3. Germline V gives CDR1 MDHEN, CDR2 SYDVKM. This CDR3 comprises 14 residues. CDR3 loop: CASSFVTGSYEQYF. The CDR3 DNA reads TGTGCCAGCAGTTTTGTGACAGGGTCCTACGAGCAGTACTTC.

There are a few counts of this clone. This sequence joins TRBV29-1 and TRBJ1-2; D is possibly TRBD1 (6 bases). Trimming took off 0 bases at V and 6 bases at J, with 14 bases between the two ends. CDR1 and CDR2 (germline): SQVTM, ANQGSEA. The CDR3 has 14 amino acids. The CDR3 reads CSVEDMGGVDGYTF. CDR3 coding DNA: TGCAGCGTTGAAGATATGGGGGGCGTGGATGGCTACACCTTC.

This clone was counted a few times. This chain joins TRBV18 and TRBJ1-1; D ambiguous. V lost 0 bases and J 3 bases, leaving 11 bases between the germline ends. Germline CDR1 KGHSH, CDR2 LQKENI. The length of the CDR3 is 15 residues. This chain's CDR3 is CASSPPGLADTEAFF. The CDR3 region has the DNA TGTGCCAGCTCACCACCTGGACTGGCGGACACTGAAGCTTTCTTT.

The gene calls are TRBV19 and TRBJ1-5; D may be TRBD1 (5 bases). V was trimmed by 5 bases and J by 3 bases, leaving 20 bases between them. The CDR3 spans 17 residues. CDR1 is LNHDA, CDR2 SQIVND, per germline (reference sequence). CDR3 protein: CASSLYADRQVNQPQHF. The DNA of the CDR3 is TGTGCCAGTAGTCTATACGCCGACAGACAAGTCAATCAGCCCCAGCATTTT.

This clone was picked up a small number of times. This chain links TRBV7-9 with TRBJ1-2, with D possibly matching TRBD1 (5 bases). Germline V lookup: CDR1 SEHNR, CDR2 FQNEAQ (reference sequence). The V and J ends lost 3 bases and 6 bases respectively, with 8 bases between them. There are 12 residues in the CDR3. The CDR3, as DNA: TGTGCCAGCAGCTTGGGACGGGATGGCTACACCTTC. Translation: CASSLGRDGYTF.

This sequence joins TRBV15 and TRBJ1-6; D ambiguous. V lost 2 bases, J lost 5 bases, and 13 bases lay in between. The germline V gene encodes CDR1 LNHNV and CDR2 YYDKDF (reference sequence). The CDR3 contains 16 residues. The chain's CDR3 is CATSRLPRPNNSPLHF. The CDR3 nucleotides are TGTGCCACCAGCAGATTACCTCGACCAAATAATTCACCCCTCCACTTT.